The T cell receptor beta chain described here comes from a study of spatial heterogeneity in lung cancer. Whole-study context: After resection, follow-up PBMC samples were sequenced when available, at a median of approximately 23 months later. A consistent excess of beta-chain over alpha-chain sequences was detected.

Indicated time point: blood at routine non-recurrence follow-up after resection. This clonotype has a count of ten or more. The antigen is unknown. Findings and caveats of the study: Circulating ubiquitous expanded tumor TCRs were observed more frequently at resection than at follow-up.

Unique molecular identifiers, one per molecule, were present on every TCR cDNA molecule. MiXCR, run by TCRdb on the 5' RACE reads, gives a single entry per CDR3 protein. The sample holds about 16,000 distinct CDR3 sequences; around 5.9% are singletons and the top ten take around 25%. V was clipped by 3 bases and J by 11 bases, with 29 bases between them. The CDR3 contains 17 residues. Looked up from germline, CDR1 is MGHRA and CDR2 is YSYEKL. This chain uses TRBV4-1 with TRBJ2-7, with D possibly TRBD2 on 6 matching bases. This clonotype was obtained from a male donor with early-stage non-small cell lung cancer. The source was PBMCs, collected at follow-up. The CDR3 DNA sequence: TGCGCCAGCAGCCAGCGAGGCCTGGCGGGAAGGGTCCAAGCCGAGTACTTC. Translated: CASSQRGLAGRVQAEYF.